Listed below are T cell receptor beta chains from one sample, sequenced in a study of blood T cell repertoires in COVID-19. Using immunoSEQ multiplex PCR, the repertoire was profiled, and TCRdb retains in-frame clones only, with some absent. This sample has 85,000 to 100,000 clones, with 80% to 90% found just once. Sequenced input: peripheral blood. The receptors derive from a man aged 45-60 years with COVID-19, enrolled during active disease. Each CDR3 is given with its conserved first and last residue. D genes are given only for firm matches. Only some rows state a clone size, as once, few, many or a class for expanded clones.

v_call,d_call,clone_size,j_call,cdr3_nt,cdr3_aa
TRBV7-9,TRBD1,.,TRBJ1-2,TGTGCCAGCAGGCCGGACAGGGGGGTCGGTTATGGCTACACCTTC,CASRPDRGVGYGYTF
TRBV7-9,TRBD2,once,TRBJ2-3,TGTGCCAGCAGCTTAGAACTAGCGGGGGGGAGCACAGATACGCAGTATTTT,CASSLELAGGSTDTQYF
TRBV5-1,.,.,TRBJ2-1,TGCGCCAGCAGCCTCGAGGGGGTTTCCTACAATGAGCAGTTCTTC,CASSLEGVSYNEQFF
TRBV24-1,.,.,TRBJ2-3,TGTGCCGTTGGGGCTGGCACAGATACGCAGTATTTT,CAVGAGTDTQYF
TRBV9,.,.,TRBJ1-1,TGTGCCAGCAGCGTAGATCAGGGGACGAACACTGAAGCTTTCTTT,CASSVDQGTNTEAFF
TRBV19,TRBD1,.,TRBJ1-2,TGTGCCAGTAGTGACCAAGACAGGGAACTCTTCTATGGCTACACCTTC,CASSDQDRELFYGYTF
TRBV4-1,.,.,TRBJ2-1,TGCGCCAGCAGCCAAGATGGACTTCTCAATGAGCAGTTCTTC,CASSQDGLLNEQFF
TRBV6-5,.,.,TRBJ2-7,TGTGCCAGCAGTTACCAGCTTAGGGGGAGCTCCTACGAGCAGTACTTC,CASSYQLRGSSYEQYF
TRBV30,.,.,TRBJ1-1,TGTGCCTGGAGTGTACGGGGGTACACTGAAGCTTTCTTT,CAWSVRGYTEAFF
TRBV6-2/TRBV6-3,.,few,TRBJ1-2,TGTGCCAGCAGTTTGGAGTCTAACTATGGCTACACCTTC,CASSLESNYGYTF
TRBV11-2,TRBD1,.,TRBJ1-1,TGTGCCAGCAGCTGGAGGACAGGGATTTTTGTCGAAGCTTTCTTT,CASSWRTGIFVEAFF
TRBV14,.,.,TRBJ2-7,TGTGCCAGCAGCCAAGTTGCGACCTCGGGCGAGCAGTACTTC,CASSQVATSGEQYF
TRBV14,.,.,TRBJ1-1,TGTGCCAGCAGCCAAGATGGACATTTATTGAACACTGAAGCTTTCTTT,CASSQDGHLLNTEAFF
TRBV20-1,.,.,TRBJ1-1,TGCAGTGCTACCCATAGTACTGAAGCTTTCTTT,CSATHSTEAFF
TRBV5-1,TRBD2,once,TRBJ2-1,TGCGCCAGCAGTCTTGCGGGGGGAATATCCTACAATGAGCAGTTCTTC,CASSLAGGISYNEQFF
TRBV19,.,once,TRBJ2-4,TGTGCCAGTAGTATAGTTCTCGCAGGAGGGGCCAAAAACATTCAGTACTTC,CASSIVLAGGAKNIQYF
TRBV5-1,.,.,TRBJ2-5,TGCGCCAGCAGCTTGATGGCTAGCGCTCCGCCCGAGTACTTC,CASSLMASAPPEYF
TRBV2,TRBD1,.,TRBJ2-2,TGTGCCAGCGTGGGGACAGGGAACACCGGGGAGCTGTTTTTT,CASVGTGNTGELFF
TRBV6-1,TRBD2,.,TRBJ2-2,TGTGCCAGCAGTGGGCCAGCGGGGGGGTACACCGGGGAGCTGTTTTTT,CASSGPAGGYTGELFF
TRBV18,.,few,TRBJ1-4,TGTGCCAGCTCAGGGGCCTTTATAGATGAAAAACTGTTTTTT,CASSGAFIDEKLFF
TRBV6-5,TRBD1,.,TRBJ1-2,TGTGCCAGCGTCCGGGACAGGGGGGACGGTCACGGCTACACCTTC,CASVRDRGDGHGYTF
TRBV7-3,TRBD1,once,TRBJ2-5,TGTGCCAGCAGCGCCGGGACAGGGTGGCAAGAGACCCAGTACTTC,CASSAGTGWQETQYF
TRBV6-5,.,.,TRBJ2-6,TGTGCCAGCAGTTATAAAGAGGTCCTGGGGGCCAACGTCCTGACTTTC,CASSYKEVLGANVLTF
TRBV2,TRBD1,.,TRBJ1-6,TGTGCCAGCAGTGAAGCCCGGGACAGGGACTCTTCACCCCTCCACTTT,CASSEARDRDSSPLHF
TRBV4-2,TRBD2,.,TRBJ2-3,TGTGCCAGCAGCCAAGATACGGGACTAGCGTCTCTAGATACGCAGTATTTT,CASSQDTGLASLDTQYF
TRBV29-1,TRBD1,once,TRBJ2-7,TGCAGCGCCACCGGGACAGGGTATTACGAGCAGTACTTC,CSATGTGYYEQYF
TRBV2,TRBD1,.,TRBJ2-7,TGTGCCAGCAGTGTGGACAGGGTGCTCGAGCAGTACTTC,CASSVDRVLEQYF
TRBV2,TRBD1,.,TRBJ1-1,TGTGCCAGCGTAGGCAGGGGGCAGGGGGAAGCTTTCTTT,CASVGRGQGEAFF
TRBV7-9,.,.,TRBJ1-1,TGTGCCAGCAGCTTAGAATCCGGTGAAGCTTTCTTT,CASSLESGEAFF
TRBV6-5,TRBD1,.,TRBJ1-4,TGTGCCAGCAGTCCCCCCCGCACCAGGGGGGAAAAACTGTTTTTT,CASSPPRTRGEKLFF
TRBV9,TRBD1,.,TRBJ1-2,TGTGCCAGCAGCGTAGCTACGGGACAGGGGGCGCCCACCTTC,CASSVATGQGAPTF
TRBV7-3,TRBD2,once,TRBJ2-1,TGTGCCAGCAGCTTAGCTAGCGGGGGGAGGAGCTCCTACAATGAGCAGTTCTTC,CASSLASGGRSSYNEQFF